This TCR beta chain was sequenced for a study of CD8 T cells in Susac syndrome. Findings and limits, study-wide: The study conceded that its TCR sequencing and HLA analysis involved relatively few individuals.

The multiple sclerosis controls were treatment-naive patients with relapsing-remitting disease that was stable or active. This CDR3 is 11 amino acids long. Germline CDR1 is SEHNR and CDR2 is FQNEAQ (reference sequence). V lost 8 bases to trimming and J lost 5 bases, with 10 bases between them. This clonotype has only one observation. The antigen is not known. Random hexamers primed reverse transcription of roughly 0.5 to 1 ug RNA. TCR beta CDR3 was amplified by immunoSEQ multiplex PCR. This amplification extended across 54 Vbeta and 13 Jbeta segments. TCRdb independently ran MiXCR on the immunoSEQ multiplex PCR reads; one entry per CDR3 protein. Here the sample spans some 150,000 distinct CDR3 sequences, roughly 94% being singletons.

This rearrangement joins TRBV7-9 to TRBJ2-7; D is perhaps TRBD1 (5 bases). The sequenced sample consisted of CD8+ T cells from PBMCs. This clonotype originated in a human donor with multiple sclerosis. CDR3 sequence reads: CASRTTDEQYF. CDR3 sequence (DNA): TGTGCCAGCCGGACGACAGACGAGCAGTACTTC.